This note documents a single TCR beta chain sequence. This clonotype was recorded many times. Its antigen specificity is not known. Per-base qualities were not stored, and no clone one base away is much larger. Trimming at the junction amounts to 1 base on V and 6 bases on J, and the germline ends lie 11 bases apart. CDR1 and CDR2 are read off the germline V gene (reference sequence) as SEHNR and FQNEAQ. The CDR3 measures 14 amino acids from cysteine to phenylalanine. Only the CDR3 DNA is retained, 42 bases long and in frame from the first base. This entry belongs to a study of breast tumors, draining lymph nodes, adjacent tissues (dated by TCRdb to 2015 to 2016). Broadly, across the study: TCR beta repertoires were compared across tumor, adjacent nontumor tissue and axillary lymph nodes obtained from breast cancer patients. In human breast cancer, the study set out to evaluate how tumor, surrounding tissue and draining lymph node repertoires relate to one another and whether T cells may move between these sites. On the study overall, not on this receptor specifically: Tumor and nontumor tissue repertoires were found to be significantly more similar in luminal-like than in basal-like breast cancer. Rather than being directly demonstrated, the conclusion that tumor T cells originate in lymph nodes was presented as consistent with a hypothesis. T-cell repertoire diversity in tumors was found to be lower than in lymph nodes but higher than in nontumor tissue, and preferential V and J gene usage was observed. The data were considered consistent with the idea that most tumor T cells come from the lymph node and then expand in tumor tissue.

Instrument on record: Illumina HiSeq 2000. TCR beta chain libraries were generated by multiplex PCR amplification. The amplified TCR beta chain products were analyzed by high-throughput sequencing. TCRdb itself trimmed the public reads at Q25 with fastp, ran MiXCR and retained productive beta chains. Merged by CDR3 protein, the rows form single entries marked with the most common genes and DNA. The sample records tens of thousands of distinct CDR3 sequences, 35% to 45% of which are singletons. The biggest ten clones account for about a tenth of the sample. The rearrangement combines TRBV7-9 with TRBJ2-3; no D gene call is confident. The sample consisted of breast tumor tissue. The sequence came from a female donor with breast cancer. Some clones in this sample may be carry-over from other donors' samples. The bases read TGTGCCAGCAGCTTAGAGGAAGGTCCGGATACGCAGTATTTT. It encodes CASSLEEGPDTQYF.